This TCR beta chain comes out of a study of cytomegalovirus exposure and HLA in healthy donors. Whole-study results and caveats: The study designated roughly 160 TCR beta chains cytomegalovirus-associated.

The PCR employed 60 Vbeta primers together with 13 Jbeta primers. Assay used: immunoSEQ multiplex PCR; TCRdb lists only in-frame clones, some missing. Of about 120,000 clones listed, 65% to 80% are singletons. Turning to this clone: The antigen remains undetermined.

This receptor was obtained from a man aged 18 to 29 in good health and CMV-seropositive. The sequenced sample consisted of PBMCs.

CDR3 amino acids: CANDRGSNEQFF. As DNA, the CDR3 is TGTGCCAACGACAGGGGCTCCAATGAGCAGTTCTTC. The chain joins TRBV7-9 to TRBJ2-1; TRBD1 matches 8 bases. The CDR3 is 12 amino acids. After removal of 10 bases from V and 6 bases from J, the junction contained 5 bases not matched to a gene. Germline CDR1 SEHNR, CDR2 FQNEAQ (reference sequence).